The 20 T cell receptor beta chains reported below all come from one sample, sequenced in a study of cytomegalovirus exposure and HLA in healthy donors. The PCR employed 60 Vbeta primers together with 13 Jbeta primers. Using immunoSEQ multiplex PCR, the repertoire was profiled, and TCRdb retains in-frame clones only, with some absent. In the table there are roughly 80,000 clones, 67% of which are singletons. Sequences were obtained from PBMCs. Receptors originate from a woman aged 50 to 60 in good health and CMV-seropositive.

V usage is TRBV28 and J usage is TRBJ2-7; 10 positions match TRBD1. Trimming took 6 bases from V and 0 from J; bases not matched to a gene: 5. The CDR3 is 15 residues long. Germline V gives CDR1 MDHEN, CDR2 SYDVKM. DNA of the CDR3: TGTGCCAGCAGCCCGGGACAGGGGAGCTCCTACGAGCAGTACGTC. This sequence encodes CASSPGQGSSYEQYV.

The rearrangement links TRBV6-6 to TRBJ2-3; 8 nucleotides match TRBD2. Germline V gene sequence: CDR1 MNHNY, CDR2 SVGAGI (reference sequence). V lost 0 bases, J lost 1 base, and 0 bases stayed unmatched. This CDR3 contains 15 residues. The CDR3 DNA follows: TGTGCCAGCAGTTACTCGCGGGGGGGCACAGATACGCAGTATTTT. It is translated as CASSYSRGGTDTQYF.

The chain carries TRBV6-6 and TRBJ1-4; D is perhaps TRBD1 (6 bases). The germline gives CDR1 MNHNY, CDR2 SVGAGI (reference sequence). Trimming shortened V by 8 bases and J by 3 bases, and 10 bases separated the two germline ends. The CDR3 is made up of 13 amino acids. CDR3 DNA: TGTGCCAGCGGGGACACAGCTAATGAAAAACTGTTTTTT. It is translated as CASGDTANEKLFF.

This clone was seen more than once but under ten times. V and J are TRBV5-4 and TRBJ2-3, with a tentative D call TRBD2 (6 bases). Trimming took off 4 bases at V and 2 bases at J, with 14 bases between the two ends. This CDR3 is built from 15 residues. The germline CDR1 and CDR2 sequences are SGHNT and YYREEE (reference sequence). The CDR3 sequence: CASSGGRYHTDTQYF. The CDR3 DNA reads TGTGCCAGCAGCGGAGGGAGGTACCACACAGATACGCAGTATTTT.

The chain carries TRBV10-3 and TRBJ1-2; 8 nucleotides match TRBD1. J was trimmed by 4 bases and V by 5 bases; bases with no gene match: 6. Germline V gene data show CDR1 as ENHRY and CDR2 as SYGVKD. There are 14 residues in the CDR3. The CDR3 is CAISQGAVTYGYTF. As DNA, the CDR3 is TGTGCCATCAGTCAGGGGGCGGTAACCTATGGCTACACCTTC.

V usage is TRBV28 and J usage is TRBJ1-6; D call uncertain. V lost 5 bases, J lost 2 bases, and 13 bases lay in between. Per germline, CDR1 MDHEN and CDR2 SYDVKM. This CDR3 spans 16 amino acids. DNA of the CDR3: TGTGCCAGCAGTGGGCTTCTACTGACCTATAATTCACCCCTCCACTTT. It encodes CASSGLLLTYNSPLHF.

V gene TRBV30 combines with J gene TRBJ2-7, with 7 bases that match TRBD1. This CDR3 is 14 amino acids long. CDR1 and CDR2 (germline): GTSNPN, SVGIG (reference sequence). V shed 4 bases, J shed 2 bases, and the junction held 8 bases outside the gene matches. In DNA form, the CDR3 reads TGTGCCTGGATACTCAGGCAGGGGGCCTACGAGCAGTACGTC. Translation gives CAWILRQGAYEQYV.

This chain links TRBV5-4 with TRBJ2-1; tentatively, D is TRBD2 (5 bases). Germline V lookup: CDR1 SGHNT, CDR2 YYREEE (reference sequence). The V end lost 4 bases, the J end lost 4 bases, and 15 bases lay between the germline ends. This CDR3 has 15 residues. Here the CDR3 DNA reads TGTGCCAGCAGCCCCGACGGACTTATATACAATGAGCAGTTCTTC. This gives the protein CASSPDGLIYNEQFF.

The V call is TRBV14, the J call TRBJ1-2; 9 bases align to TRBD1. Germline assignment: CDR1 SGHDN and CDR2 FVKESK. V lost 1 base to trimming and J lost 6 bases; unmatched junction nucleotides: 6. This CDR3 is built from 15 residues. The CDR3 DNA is TGTGCCAGCAGCCAAGGATTTGGGACAGGGAATGGCTACACCTTC. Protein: CASSQGFGTGNGYTF. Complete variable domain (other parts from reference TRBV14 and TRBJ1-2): EAGVTQFPSHSVIEKGQTVTLRCDPISGHDNLYWYRRVMGKEIKFLLHFVKESKQDESGMPNNRFLAERTGGTYSTLKVQPAELEDSGVYFCASSQGFGTGNGYTFGSGTRLTVV.

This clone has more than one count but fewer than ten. CDR3 DNA: TGTGCCAGCAGCTTAGGGGGGGTTGATAGCAATCAGCCCCAGCATTTT. Its translation is CASSLGGVDSNQPQHF. V is TRBV2 and J is TRBJ1-5, with a tentative D call TRBD1 (6 bases). Germline CDR1 reads SNHLY; CDR2 reads FYNNEI. Deletions cut 6 bases from V and 0 bases from J, with 15 bases between. CDR3 length equals 16 residues.

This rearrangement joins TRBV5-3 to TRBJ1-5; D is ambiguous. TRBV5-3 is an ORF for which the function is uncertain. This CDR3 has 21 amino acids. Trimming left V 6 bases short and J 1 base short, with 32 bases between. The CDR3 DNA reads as TGTGCCAGAAACCCACTAATCCCCCTTCGAAACGGGGAATGGAGCAATCAGCCCCAGCATTTT. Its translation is CARNPLIPLRNGEWSNQPQHF.

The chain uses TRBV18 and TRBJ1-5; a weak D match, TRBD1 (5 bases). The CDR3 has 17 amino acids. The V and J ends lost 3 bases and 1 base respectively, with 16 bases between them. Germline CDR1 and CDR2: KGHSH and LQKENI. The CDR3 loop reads CASSPLGGDRSNQPQHF. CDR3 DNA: TGTGCCAGCTCACCCCTGGGCGGGGACCGAAGCAATCAGCCCCAGCATTTT.

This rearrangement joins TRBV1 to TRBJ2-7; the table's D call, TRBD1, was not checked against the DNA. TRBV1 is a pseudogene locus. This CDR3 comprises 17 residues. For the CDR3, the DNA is TGCACCAGCAGCCAAGATTTCCCCCGACAGTCCTCCTACGAGCAGTACTTC. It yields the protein CTSSQDFPRQSSYEQYF.

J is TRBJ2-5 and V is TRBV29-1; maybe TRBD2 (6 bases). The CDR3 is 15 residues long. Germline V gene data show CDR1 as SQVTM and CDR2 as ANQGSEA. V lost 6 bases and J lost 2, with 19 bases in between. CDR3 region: CSVGLDGGRQETQYF. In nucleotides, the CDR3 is TGCAGCGTGGGGCTTGATGGGGGGAGACAAGAGACCCAGTACTTC.

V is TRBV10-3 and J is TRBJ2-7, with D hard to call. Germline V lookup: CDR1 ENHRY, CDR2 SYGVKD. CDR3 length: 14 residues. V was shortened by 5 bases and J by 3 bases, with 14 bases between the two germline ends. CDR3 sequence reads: CAISSGFEDYEQYF. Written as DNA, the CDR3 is TGTGCCATCAGTTCCGGATTCGAGGACTACGAGCAGTACTTC.

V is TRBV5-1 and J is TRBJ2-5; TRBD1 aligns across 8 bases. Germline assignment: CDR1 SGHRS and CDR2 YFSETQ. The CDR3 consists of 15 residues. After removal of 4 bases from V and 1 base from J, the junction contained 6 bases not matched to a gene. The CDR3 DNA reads TGCGCCAGCAGCGCGGACAGGGCCCCCCAAGAGACCCAGTACTTC. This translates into CASSADRAPQETQYF. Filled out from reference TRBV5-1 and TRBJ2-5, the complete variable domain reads KAGVTQTPRYLIKTRGQQVTLSCSPISGHRSVSWYQQTPGQGLQFLFEYFSETQRNKGNFPGRFSGRQFSNSRSEMNVSTLELGDSALYLCASSADRAPQETQYFGPGTRLLVL.

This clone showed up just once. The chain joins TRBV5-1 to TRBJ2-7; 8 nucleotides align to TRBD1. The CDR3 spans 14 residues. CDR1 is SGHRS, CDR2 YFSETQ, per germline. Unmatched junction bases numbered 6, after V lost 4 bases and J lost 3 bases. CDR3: CASSPGTGNYEQYF. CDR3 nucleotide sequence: TGCGCCAGCAGCCCTGGGACAGGAAACTACGAGCAGTACTTC.

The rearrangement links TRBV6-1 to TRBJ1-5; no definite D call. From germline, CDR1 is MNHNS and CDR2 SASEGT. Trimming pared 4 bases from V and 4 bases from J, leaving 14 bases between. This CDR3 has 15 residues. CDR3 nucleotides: TGTGCCAGCAGTGTCGGGGAGATAGGGAATCAGCCCCAGCATTTT. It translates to CASSVGEIGNQPQHF.

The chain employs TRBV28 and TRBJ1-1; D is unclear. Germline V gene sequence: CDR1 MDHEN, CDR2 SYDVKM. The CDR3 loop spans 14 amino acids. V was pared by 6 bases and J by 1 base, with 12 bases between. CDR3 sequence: CASSPGRSNTEAFF. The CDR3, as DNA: TGTGCCAGCAGCCCCGGTCGGTCGAACACTGAAGCTTTCTTT. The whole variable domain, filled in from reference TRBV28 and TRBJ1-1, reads DVKVTQSSRYLVKRTGEKVFLECVQDMDHENMFWYRQDPGLGLRLIYFSYDVKMKEKGDIPEGYSVSREKKERFSLILESASTNQTSMYLCASSPGRSNTEAFFGQGTRLTVV.

The CDR3 DNA follows: TGTGCCAGCACCCTTACCCGACATACCGGGGAGCTGTTTTTT. Its translation: CASTLTRHTGELFF. The chain has TRBV9 and TRBJ2-2; D remains unclear. V dropped 6 bases and J dropped 5 bases, with 14 bases sitting between them. The CDR3 spans 14 residues. The V gene's germline CDR1 is SGDLS and CDR2 YYNGEE.